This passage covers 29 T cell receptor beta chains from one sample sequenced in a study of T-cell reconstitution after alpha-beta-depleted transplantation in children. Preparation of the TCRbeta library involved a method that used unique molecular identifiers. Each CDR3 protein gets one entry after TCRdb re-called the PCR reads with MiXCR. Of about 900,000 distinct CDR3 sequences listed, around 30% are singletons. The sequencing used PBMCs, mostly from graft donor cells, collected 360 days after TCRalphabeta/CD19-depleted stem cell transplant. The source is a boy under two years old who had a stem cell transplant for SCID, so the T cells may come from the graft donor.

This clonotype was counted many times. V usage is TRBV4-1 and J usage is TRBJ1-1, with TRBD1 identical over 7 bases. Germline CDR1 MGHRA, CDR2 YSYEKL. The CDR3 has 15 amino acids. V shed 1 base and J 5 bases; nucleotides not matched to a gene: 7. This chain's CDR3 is CASSQGPTGETEAFF. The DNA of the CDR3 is TGCGCCAGCAGCCAAGGCCCCACAGGGGAAACTGAAGCTTTCTTT.

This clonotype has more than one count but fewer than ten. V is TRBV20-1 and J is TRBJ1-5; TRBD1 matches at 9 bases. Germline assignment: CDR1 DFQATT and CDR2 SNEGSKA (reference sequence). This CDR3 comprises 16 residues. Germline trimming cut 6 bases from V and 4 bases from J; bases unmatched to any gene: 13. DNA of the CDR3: TGCAGTGCCCAAGGTTCGCCGGGGACAGGGAATCAGCCCCAGCATTTT. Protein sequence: CSAQGSPGTGNQPQHF.

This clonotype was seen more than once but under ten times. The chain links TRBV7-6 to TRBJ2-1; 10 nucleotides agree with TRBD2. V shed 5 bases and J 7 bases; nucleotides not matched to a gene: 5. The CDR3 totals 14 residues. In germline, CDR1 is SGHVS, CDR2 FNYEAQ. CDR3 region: CASSPLAGENEQFF. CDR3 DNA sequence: TGTGCCAGCAGCCCCCTAGCGGGGGAAAATGAGCAGTTCTTC.

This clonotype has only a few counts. The CDR3 protein is CASSLVGAGSEKLFF. The CDR3 DNA sequence: TGTGCCAGCAGTTTGGTGGGGGCTGGGAGTGAAAAACTGTTTTTT. The V and J genes are TRBV12-3 or TRBV12-4 and TRBJ1-4; TRBD1 is a possible D gene (6 bases). The CDR3 runs 15 residues. V was clipped by 3 bases and J by 7 bases, with 15 bases between them.

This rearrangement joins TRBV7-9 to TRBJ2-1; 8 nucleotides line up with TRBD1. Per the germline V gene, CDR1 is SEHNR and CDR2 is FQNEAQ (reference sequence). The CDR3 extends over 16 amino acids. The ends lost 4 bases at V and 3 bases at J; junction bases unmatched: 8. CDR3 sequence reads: CASSWTGRGDYNEQFF. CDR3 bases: TGTGCCAGCAGCTGGACAGGGCGGGGTGACTACAATGAGCAGTTCTTC.

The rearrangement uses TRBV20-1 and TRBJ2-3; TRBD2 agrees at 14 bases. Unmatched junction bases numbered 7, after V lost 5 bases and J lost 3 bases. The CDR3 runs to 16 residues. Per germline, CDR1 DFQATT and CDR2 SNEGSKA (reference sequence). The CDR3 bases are TGCAGTGCTGGGCCGGGACTAGCGGGGGATACAGATACGCAGTATTTT. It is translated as CSAGPGLAGDTDTQYF.

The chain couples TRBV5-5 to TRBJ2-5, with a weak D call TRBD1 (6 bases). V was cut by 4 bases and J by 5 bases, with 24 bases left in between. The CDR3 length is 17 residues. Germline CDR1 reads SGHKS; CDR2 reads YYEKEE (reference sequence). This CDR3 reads CASSPEDLAGAGETQYF. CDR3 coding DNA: TGTGCCAGCAGCCCGGAGGATCTGGCAGGGGCCGGGGAGACCCAGTACTTC.

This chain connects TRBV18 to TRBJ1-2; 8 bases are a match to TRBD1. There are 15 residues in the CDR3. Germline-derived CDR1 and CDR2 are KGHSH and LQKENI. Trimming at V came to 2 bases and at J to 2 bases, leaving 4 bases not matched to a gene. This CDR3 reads CASSPFGDRNYGYTF. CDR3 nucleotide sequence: TGTGCCAGCTCACCATTTGGGGACAGGAACTATGGCTACACCTTC. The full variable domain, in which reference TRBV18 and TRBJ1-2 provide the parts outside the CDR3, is NAGVMQNPRHLVRRRGQEARLRCSPMKGHSHVYWYRQLPEEGLKFMVYLQKENIIDESGMPKERFSAEFPKEGPSILRIQQVVRGDSAAYFCASSPFGDRNYGYTFGSGTRLTVV.

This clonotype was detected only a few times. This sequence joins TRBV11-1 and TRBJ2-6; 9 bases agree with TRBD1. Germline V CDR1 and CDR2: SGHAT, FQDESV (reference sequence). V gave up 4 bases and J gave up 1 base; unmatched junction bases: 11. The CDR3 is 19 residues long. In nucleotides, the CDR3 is TGTGCCAGCAGCTATTACGGGACAGGGAGCTGGTCTGGGGCCAACGTCCTGACTTTC. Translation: CASSYYGTGSWSGANVLTF.

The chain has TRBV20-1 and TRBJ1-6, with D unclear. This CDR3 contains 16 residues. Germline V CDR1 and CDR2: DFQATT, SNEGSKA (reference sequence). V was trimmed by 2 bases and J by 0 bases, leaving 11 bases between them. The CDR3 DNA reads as TGCAGTGCTAGACTCTCCGGGAGCTCCTATAATTCACCCCTCCACTTT. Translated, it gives CSARLSGSSYNSPLHF.

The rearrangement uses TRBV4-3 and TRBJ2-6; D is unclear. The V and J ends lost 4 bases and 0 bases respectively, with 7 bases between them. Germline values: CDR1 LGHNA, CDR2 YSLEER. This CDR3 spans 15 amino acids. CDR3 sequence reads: CASSREDSGANVLTF. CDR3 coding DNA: TGCGCCAGCAGCCGCGAGGACTCTGGGGCCAACGTCCTGACTTTC.

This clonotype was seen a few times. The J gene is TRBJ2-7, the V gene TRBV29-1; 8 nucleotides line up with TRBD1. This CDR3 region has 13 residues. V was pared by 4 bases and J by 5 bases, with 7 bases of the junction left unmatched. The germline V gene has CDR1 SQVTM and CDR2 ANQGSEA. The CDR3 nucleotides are TGCAGCGTTGGCCCAGGGGGCTGGAACGAGCAGTACTTC. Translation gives CSVGPGGWNEQYF.

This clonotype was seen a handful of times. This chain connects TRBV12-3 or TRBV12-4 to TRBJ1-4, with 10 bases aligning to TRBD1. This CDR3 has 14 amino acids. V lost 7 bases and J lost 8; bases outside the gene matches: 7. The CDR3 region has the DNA TGTGCCAGCACCCCGGACAGGGGGAGGGAAAAACTGTTTTTT. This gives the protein CASTPDRGREKLFF.

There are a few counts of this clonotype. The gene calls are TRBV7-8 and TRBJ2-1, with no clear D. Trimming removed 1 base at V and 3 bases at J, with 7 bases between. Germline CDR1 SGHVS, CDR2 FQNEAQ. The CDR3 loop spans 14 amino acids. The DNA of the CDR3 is TGTGCCAGCAGCTTAGATGACTTCTACAATGAGCAGTTCTTC. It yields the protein CASSLDDFYNEQFF.

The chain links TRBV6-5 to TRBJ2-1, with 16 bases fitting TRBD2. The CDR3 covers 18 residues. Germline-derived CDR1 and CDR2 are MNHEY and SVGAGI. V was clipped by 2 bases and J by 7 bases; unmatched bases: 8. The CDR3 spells CASSYLGLAGGPGNEQFF. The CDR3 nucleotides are TGTGCCAGCAGTTACCTGGGACTAGCGGGGGGGCCTGGGAATGAGCAGTTCTTC.

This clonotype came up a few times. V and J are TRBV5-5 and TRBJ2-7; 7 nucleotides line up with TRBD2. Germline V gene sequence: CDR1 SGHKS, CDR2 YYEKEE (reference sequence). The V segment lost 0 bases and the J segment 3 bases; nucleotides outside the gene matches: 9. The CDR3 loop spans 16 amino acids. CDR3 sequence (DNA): TGTGCCAGCAGCTTGGCGGGGGGTCTGGGGATCTACGAGCAGTACTTC. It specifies CASSLAGGLGIYEQYF.

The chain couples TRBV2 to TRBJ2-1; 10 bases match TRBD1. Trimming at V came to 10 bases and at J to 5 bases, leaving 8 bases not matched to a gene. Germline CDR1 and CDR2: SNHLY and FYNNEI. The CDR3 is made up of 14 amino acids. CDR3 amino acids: CATRGQGTDNEQFF. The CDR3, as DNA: TGTGCCACCAGGGGACAGGGGACAGACAATGAGCAGTTCTTC.

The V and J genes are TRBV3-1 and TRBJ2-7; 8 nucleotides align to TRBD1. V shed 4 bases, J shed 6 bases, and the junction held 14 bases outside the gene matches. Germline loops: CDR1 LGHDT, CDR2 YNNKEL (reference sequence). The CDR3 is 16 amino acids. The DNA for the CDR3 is TGTGCCAGCAGCCCACTTGATCAGGGGGCGCCGGGCGAGCAGTACTTC. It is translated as CASSPLDQGAPGEQYF.

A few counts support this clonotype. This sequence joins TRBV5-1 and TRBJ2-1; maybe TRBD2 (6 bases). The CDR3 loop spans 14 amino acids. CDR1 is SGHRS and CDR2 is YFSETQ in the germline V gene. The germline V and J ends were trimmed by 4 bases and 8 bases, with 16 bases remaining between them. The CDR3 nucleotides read TGCGCCAGCAGCACCCGGGACTTATGGGATGAGCAGTTCTTC. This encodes CASSTRDLWDEQFF.

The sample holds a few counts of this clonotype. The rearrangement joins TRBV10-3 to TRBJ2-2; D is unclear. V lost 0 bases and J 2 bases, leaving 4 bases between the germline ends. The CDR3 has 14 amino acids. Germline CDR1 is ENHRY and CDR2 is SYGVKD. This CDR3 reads CAISESLNTGELFF. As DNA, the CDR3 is TGTGCCATCAGTGAGTCTCTAAACACCGGGGAGCTGTTTTTT.

The CDR3 coding sequence is TGCGCCAGCAGCTTGGCAGGGGACAGGGCCAATGAGCAGTTCTTC. Translated, it gives CASSLAGDRANEQFF. The chain couples TRBV5-1 to TRBJ2-1; TRBD1 aligns across 9 bases. V dropped 0 bases and J dropped 6; count of bases not matched to a gene: 4. From germline, CDR1 is SGHRS and CDR2 YFSETQ. The length of the CDR3 is 15 residues.

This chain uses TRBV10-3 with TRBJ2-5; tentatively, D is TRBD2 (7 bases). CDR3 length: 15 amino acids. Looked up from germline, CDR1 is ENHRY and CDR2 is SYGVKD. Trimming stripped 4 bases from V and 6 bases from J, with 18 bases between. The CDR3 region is CAISGWGEGQKTQYF. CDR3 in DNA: TGTGCCATCAGTGGCTGGGGGGAGGGACAAAAGACCCAGTACTTC.

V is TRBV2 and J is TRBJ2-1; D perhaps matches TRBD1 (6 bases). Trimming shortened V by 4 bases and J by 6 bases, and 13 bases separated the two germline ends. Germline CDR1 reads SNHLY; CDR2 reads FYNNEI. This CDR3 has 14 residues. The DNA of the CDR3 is TGTGCCAGCAGTGGGGACATTCTTCCCAATGAGCAGTTCTTC. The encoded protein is CASSGDILPNEQFF.

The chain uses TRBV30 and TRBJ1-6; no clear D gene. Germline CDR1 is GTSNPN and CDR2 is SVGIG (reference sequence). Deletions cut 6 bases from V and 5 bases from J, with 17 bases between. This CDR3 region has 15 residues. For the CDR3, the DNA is TGTGCCTGCTCCCGCGACACCCGGGATAATTCACCCCTCCACTTT. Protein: CACSRDTRDNSPLHF.

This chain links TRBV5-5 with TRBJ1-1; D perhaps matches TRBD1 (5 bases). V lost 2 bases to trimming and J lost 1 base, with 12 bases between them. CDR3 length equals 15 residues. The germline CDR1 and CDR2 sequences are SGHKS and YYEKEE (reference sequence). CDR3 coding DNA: TGTGCCAGCAGCTTAAGGGGTACGACGAACACTGAAGCTTTCTTT. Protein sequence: CASSLRGTTNTEAFF.

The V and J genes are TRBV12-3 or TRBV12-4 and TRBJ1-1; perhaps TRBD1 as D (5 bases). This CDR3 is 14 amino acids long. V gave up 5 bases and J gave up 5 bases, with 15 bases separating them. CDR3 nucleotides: TGTGCCAGCAGTCGGCAGGGTAAAGGGACTGAAGCTTTCTTT. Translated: CASSRQGKGTEAFF.

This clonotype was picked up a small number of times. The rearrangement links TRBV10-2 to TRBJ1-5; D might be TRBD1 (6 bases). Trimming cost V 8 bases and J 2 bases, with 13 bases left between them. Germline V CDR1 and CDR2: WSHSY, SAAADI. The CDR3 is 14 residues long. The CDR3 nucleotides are TGCGCCAGCGCTGGGGCAGGGGGCAATCAGCCCCAGCATTTT. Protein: CASAGAGGNQPQHF.

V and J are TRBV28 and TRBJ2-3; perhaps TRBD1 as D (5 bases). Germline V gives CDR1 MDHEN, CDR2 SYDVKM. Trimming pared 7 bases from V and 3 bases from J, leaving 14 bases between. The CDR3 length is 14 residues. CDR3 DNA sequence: TGTGCCAGCACTTGGGGAAGGGGAACAGATACGCAGTATTTT. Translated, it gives CASTWGRGTDTQYF.

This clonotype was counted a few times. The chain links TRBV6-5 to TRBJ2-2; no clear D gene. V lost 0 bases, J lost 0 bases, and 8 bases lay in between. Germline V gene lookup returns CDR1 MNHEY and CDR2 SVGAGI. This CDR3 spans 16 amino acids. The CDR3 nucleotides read TGTGCCAGCAGTTACTCGTGGCAGTCGAACACCGGGGAGCTGTTTTTT. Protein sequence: CASSYSWQSNTGELFF.